These 32 T cell receptor beta chains were sequenced from one sample in a study of T-cell reconstitution after alpha-beta-depleted transplantation in children. Preparation of the TCRbeta library was carried out with unique molecular identifiers. MiXCR, run by TCRdb on the PCR reads, gives a single entry per CDR3 protein. The repertoire consists of under 250,000 distinct CDR3 sequences, with around 7% occurring once and the leading ten covering 5.5% to 6.5%. The source was PBMCs, collected before TCRalphabeta/CD19-depleted stem cell transplant. Receptors were obtained from a boy aged 2 to 10 with acute lymphoblastic leukemia, due to receive a stem cell transplant.

The V call is TRBV3-1, the J call TRBJ2-5; TRBD2 matches at 14 bases. The CDR3 covers 16 residues. The V gene's germline CDR1 is LGHDT and CDR2 YNNKEL (reference sequence). The V segment lost 4 bases and the J segment 10 bases; nucleotides outside the gene matches: 11. CDR3 sequence (DNA): TGTGCCAGCAGCCTCTTCTCGGGACTAGCGGGGGCGGTCCAGTACTTC. It translates to CASSLFSGLAGAVQYF.

This clonotype was detected ten times or more. V gene TRBV7-9 combines with J gene TRBJ2-3, with unresolved D. CDR3 length equals 13 residues. The V gene's germline CDR1 is SEHNR and CDR2 FQNEAQ (reference sequence). The V end was cut by 2 bases, the J end by 2 bases, with 5 bases between. The CDR3 is CASSLTNTDTQYF. CDR3 DNA sequence: TGTGCCAGCAGCTTAACAAACACAGATACGCAGTATTTT.

This clonotype was picked up many times. This chain uses TRBV4-3 with TRBJ1-4; no clear D gene. The V end was cut by 5 bases, the J end by 8 bases, with 15 bases between. Germline CDR1 LGHNA, CDR2 YSLEER. This CDR3 spans 14 amino acids. CDR3 sequence reads: CASSSDAIGEKLFF. The CDR3 region has the DNA TGCGCCAGCAGCTCAGACGCAATTGGGGAAAAACTGTTTTTT.

This clonotype was seen ten or more times. CDR3 DNA sequence: TGTGCCAGCAGGTCAATAGCGACATCCTACAATGAGCAGTTCTTC. Translation: CASRSIATSYNEQFF. The chain joins TRBV28 to TRBJ2-1; D might be TRBD2 (5 bases). The CDR3 has 15 amino acids. Germline CDR1 MDHEN, CDR2 SYDVKM. V was trimmed by 6 bases and J by 1 base, leaving 13 bases between them. Full variable domain (outside the CDR3, taken from reference TRBV28 and TRBJ2-1): DVKVTQSSRYLVKRTGEKVFLECVQDMDHENMFWYRQDPGLGLRLIYFSYDVKMKEKGDIPEGYSVSREKKERFSLILESASTNQTSMYLCASRSIATSYNEQFFGPGTRLTVL.

The V call is TRBV28, the J call TRBJ2-1; no clear D. Between the trimmed V and J ends, which lost 2 bases and 5 bases, there was a span of 13 bases. This CDR3 contains 15 residues. Germline-derived CDR1 and CDR2 are MDHEN and SYDVKM. In DNA, the CDR3 is TGTGCCAGCAGTTTACCAAATATAGTCCACAATGAGCAGTTCTTC. Protein product: CASSLPNIVHNEQFF.

This clonotype was counted only a few times. The CDR3 nucleotides read TGCAGTGCTAGAGAATTCAGGGCAGGTGTCGGGGGGAAGACCCAGTACTTC. Amino acid sequence: CSAREFRAGVGGKTQYF. This chain links TRBV20-1 with TRBJ2-5, with 7 bases fitting TRBD2. CDR1 is DFQATT, CDR2 SNEGSKA, per germline (reference sequence). V lost 0 bases, J lost 6 bases, and 16 bases stayed unmatched. CDR3 length equals 17 residues.

V gene TRBV7-3 combines with J gene TRBJ2-1; TRBD1 matches at 7 bases. Trimming cost V 5 bases and J 4 bases; bases outside gene matches: 14. CDR3 size: 17 residues. CDR1 is SGHTA and CDR2 is FQGTGA in the germline V gene. For the CDR3, the DNA is TGTGCCAGCAGCCCAGACCCTCGGGACAGAACATACAATGAGCAGTTCTTC. The encoded protein is CASSPDPRDRTYNEQFF.

This clonotype was seen many times. In nucleotides, the CDR3 is TGTGCCAGCAGTCCTCGGACTAGATCTCACGAGCAGTACTTC. As protein: CASSPRTRSHEQYF. V gene TRBV28 combines with J gene TRBJ2-7; 7 bases align to TRBD2. With 5 bases clipped from V and 5 bases from J, the junction kept 9 bases outside the gene matches. CDR3 length: 14 amino acids. CDR1 MDHEN and CDR2 SYDVKM come from the germline V gene.

This clonotype was picked up many times. The chain joins TRBV20-1 to TRBJ2-1; D is ambiguous. With 1 base removed from V and 0 bases from J, the gap between germline ends came to 13 bases. The CDR3 has 16 residues. Germline V gives CDR1 DFQATT, CDR2 SNEGSKA (reference sequence). Written as DNA, the CDR3 is TGCAGTGCTAGAGTTCAAGGGCCCAGCTCCTACAATGAGCAGTTCTTC. Translated: CSARVQGPSSYNEQFF.

This clonotype was recorded many times. V is TRBV29-1 and J is TRBJ2-5, with D tentatively TRBD2 (6 bases). Germline CDR1 and CDR2: SQVTM and ANQGSEA. The CDR3 contains 15 residues. V dropped 5 bases and J dropped 4 bases, with 20 bases sitting between them. The CDR3 is CSVPGWEDGAETQYF. CDR3 DNA sequence: TGCAGCGTTCCTGGTTGGGAGGATGGCGCAGAGACCCAGTACTTC.

In its sample, this clonotype was seen many times. The chain joins TRBV29-1 to TRBJ2-3; perhaps TRBD1 as D (5 bases). Germline assignment: CDR1 SQVTM and CDR2 ANQGSEA. This CDR3 is built from 15 residues. V lost 6 bases to trimming and J lost 1 base, with 17 bases between them. The CDR3 coding sequence is TGCAGCGTCTCTTCCCAGGGCACCGGCACAGATACGCAGTATTTT. Its protein is CSVSSQGTGTDTQYF.

This clonotype was observed a few times. V is TRBV3-1 and J is TRBJ2-1, with D possibly TRBD1 on 5 matching bases. Germline-derived CDR1 and CDR2 are LGHDT and YNNKEL (reference sequence). The V and J ends lost 1 base and 6 bases respectively, with 13 bases between them. This CDR3 contains 15 residues. This chain's CDR3 is CASSQGAGWGNEQFF. The CDR3 DNA follows: TGTGCCAGCAGCCAAGGGGCAGGGTGGGGCAATGAGCAGTTCTTC.

This chain links TRBV6-1 with TRBJ2-2; 10 bases line up with TRBD1. V trimming: 6 bases; J trimming: 4 bases; junction bases outside the gene matches: 8. The CDR3 has 16 residues. Germline CDR1 MNHNS, CDR2 SASEGT. CDR3 bases: TGTGCCAGCAGCGCGACAGGGGGCGCGGGCACCGGGGAGCTGTTTTTT. It translates to CASSATGGAGTGELFF.

The rearrangement links TRBV20-1 to TRBJ2-7; 8 nucleotides agree with TRBD2. The J segment lost 0 bases and the V segment lost 0 bases, leaving 7 bases of the junction unmatched. The germline gives CDR1 DFQATT, CDR2 SNEGSKA (reference sequence). There are 16 residues in the CDR3. DNA of the CDR3: TGCAGTGCTAGAGACCTCAGCGGGAGCTTCTCCTACGAGCAGTACTTC. Translation gives CSARDLSGSFSYEQYF.

At least ten counts were recorded for this clonotype. The genes are TRBV28 and TRBJ1-1; the D is unclear. The germline gives CDR1 MDHEN, CDR2 SYDVKM. The CDR3 is made up of 14 amino acids. The V end was cut by 5 bases, the J end by 3 bases, with 13 bases between. The CDR3 loop is CASSARQLYTEAFF. CDR3 DNA: TGTGCCAGCAGTGCACGCCAGTTGTACACTGAAGCTTTCTTT. Together with reference TRBV28 and TRBJ1-1, the CDR3 gives the full variable domain: DVKVTQSSRYLVKRTGEKVFLECVQDMDHENMFWYRQDPGLGLRLIYFSYDVKMKEKGDIPEGYSVSREKKERFSLILESASTNQTSMYLCASSARQLYTEAFFGQGTRLTVV.

The sample holds many counts of this clonotype. The V gene is TRBV7-9, the J gene TRBJ2-3, with TRBD2 matching 9 bases. Germline CDR1 SEHNR, CDR2 FQNEAQ (reference sequence). V lost 4 bases, J lost 1 base, and 3 bases stayed unmatched. This CDR3 spans 15 amino acids. Here the CDR3 reads CASSSLAGGTDTQYF. The DNA of the CDR3 is TGTGCCAGCAGCTCCTTAGCGGGGGGCACAGATACGCAGTATTTT.

This clonotype showed up just a few times. This rearrangement joins TRBV6-2 or TRBV6-3 to TRBJ1-2; unclear D gene. V lost 0 bases to trimming and J lost 7 bases, with 12 bases between them. The CDR3 consists of 14 residues. Germline-derived CDR1 and CDR2 are MNHEY and SVGEGT. CDR3 region: CASSYSILSSGYTF. The CDR3 DNA is TGTGCCAGCAGTTACTCTATCCTATCGAGTGGCTACACCTTC.

This clonotype was counted at least ten times. The CDR3 DNA follows: TGTGCCAGCAGCATTCGCAGGGAACCCTACGAGCAGTACTTC. Translating it yields CASSIRREPYEQYF. The rearrangement joins TRBV11-2 to TRBJ2-7, with TRBD1 as a possible D gene (5 bases). The CDR3 contains 14 residues. Germline V gene data show CDR1 as SGHAT and CDR2 as FQNNGV. V was pared by 5 bases and J by 2 bases, with 13 bases between.

In this sample, this clonotype turned up many times. The chain combines TRBV20-1 with TRBJ2-7, with a possible D match to TRBD2 (6 bases). CDR3 length: 15 amino acids. Germline assignment: CDR1 DFQATT and CDR2 SNEGSKA (reference sequence). V lost 0 bases and J 3 bases, leaving 15 bases between the germline ends. DNA of the CDR3: TGCAGTGCTAGAGATTCGGGAGCGGGCTTCTACGAGCAGTACTTC. Translated, it gives CSARDSGAGFYEQYF.

This clonotype was picked up a small number of times. This chain connects TRBV5-5 to TRBJ2-3, with TRBD2 matching over 8 bases. V lost 10 bases to trimming and J lost 0 bases; unmatched junction nucleotides: 7. The CDR3 runs 14 residues. CDR1 is SGHKS, CDR2 YYEKEE, per germline (reference sequence). The CDR3 DNA is TGTGCCTCGAGGCCGGGGGGGAGCACAGATACGCAGTATTTT. This translates into CASRPGGSTDTQYF. The variable domain in full, with the rest retrieved from reference TRBV5-5 and TRBJ2-3, is DAGVTQSPTHLIKTRGQQVTLRCSPISGHKSVSWYQQVLGQGPQFIFQYYEKEERGRGNFPDRFSARQFPNYSSELNVNALLLGDSALYLCASRPGGSTDTQYFGPGTRLTVL.

This clonotype came up many times. The CDR3 sequence: CSVETLGGDSYEQYF. The CDR3 nucleotides are TGCAGCGTTGAAACCCTCGGGGGCGACTCCTACGAGCAGTACTTC. This chain joins TRBV29-1 and TRBJ2-7; D tentatively fits TRBD1 or TRBD2 (6 bases each). The ends were cut back, 2 bases at V and 0 bases at J, with 14 bases in the middle. The CDR3 is made up of 15 amino acids. The germline CDR1 and CDR2 sequences are SQVTM and ANQGSEA.

This clonotype was detected a few times. V gene TRBV20-1 combines with J gene TRBJ2-5; D uncertain. This CDR3 is built from 11 residues. V shed 6 bases and J shed 3 bases, with 8 bases lying between them. CDR1 and CDR2 (germline): DFQATT, SNEGSKA (reference sequence). The CDR3 nucleotides are TGCAGTGCACATATAAAAGAGACCCAGTACTTC. Residues: CSAHIKETQYF.

There are many counts of this clonotype. The chain carries TRBV12-3 or TRBV12-4 and TRBJ2-5, with TRBD2 matching over 7 bases. The length of the CDR3 is 15 residues. V gave up 3 bases and J gave up 2 bases; unmatched junction bases: 6. The CDR3 protein is CASSFKLADQETQYF. In nucleotides, the CDR3 is TGTGCCAGCAGTTTTAAGCTAGCGGATCAAGAGACCCAGTACTTC.

This clonotype has just a few counts. This chain joins TRBV6-2 or TRBV6-3 and TRBJ2-5; TRBD1 agrees at 8 bases. The CDR3 totals 17 residues. The J segment lost 3 bases and the V segment lost 2 bases, leaving 11 bases of the junction unmatched. Germline-derived CDR1 and CDR2 are MNHEY and SVGEGT. The CDR3 bases are TGTGCCAGCAGTTACCATGGCCGACAGGGGCGGAAAGAGACCCAGTACTTC. Amino acids: CASSYHGRQGRKETQYF.

This clonotype was seen at least ten times. The chain combines TRBV6-1 with TRBJ2-7; TRBD2 agrees at 12 bases. Germline V gives CDR1 MNHNS, CDR2 SASEGT. V trimming: 7 bases; J trimming: 3 bases; junction bases outside the gene matches: 4. The CDR3 length is 14 residues. In DNA form, the CDR3 reads TGTGCCAGCACCTTGACTAGCGGGAGCTACGAGCAGTACTTC. This codes for CASTLTSGSYEQYF.

In this sample, this clonotype turned up many times. The chain's CDR3 is CASSLSSLYEQYF. In DNA, the CDR3 is TGTGCCAGCAGTTTAAGCTCTCTCTACGAGCAGTACTTC. This sequence joins TRBV28 and TRBJ2-7; D remains ambiguous. V lost 2 bases and J 3 bases, leaving 8 bases between the germline ends. The CDR3 consists of 13 residues. Per the germline V gene, CDR1 is MDHEN and CDR2 is SYDVKM.

This clonotype was recorded at least ten times. The chain has TRBV9 and TRBJ2-1, with 7 nucleotides matching TRBD1. V dropped 4 bases and J dropped 10; count of bases not matched to a gene: 8. The CDR3 runs to 13 residues. The germline V gene encodes CDR1 SGDLS and CDR2 YYNGEE. The CDR3 DNA is TGTGCCAGCAGCCCCCGGACAGGCCAAGAGCAGTTCTTC. Translated: CASSPRTGQEQFF.

CDR3 residues: CALCLGVGTGPSNQPQHF. The CDR3 region has the DNA TGTGCCCTCTGTTTAGGTGTTGGGACAGGGCCTAGCAATCAGCCCCAGCATTTT. This chain uses TRBV7-7 with TRBJ1-5; TRBD1 aligns across 9 bases. Trimming cost V 11 bases and J 0 bases; bases outside gene matches: 17. The CDR3 length is 18 residues. Germline V CDR1 and CDR2: SSHAT, FNYEAQ (reference sequence).

This clonotype was recorded a few times. The chain carries TRBV12-3 or TRBV12-4 and TRBJ2-6; D is unresolved. The CDR3 has 17 amino acids. V shed 4 bases and J shed 3 bases, with 16 bases lying between them. The CDR3 DNA reads TGTGCCAGCAGTTCCTCCCTGACAAGCTTTGGGGCCAACGTCCTGACTTTC. This sequence encodes CASSSSLTSFGANVLTF.

This clonotype turned up a few times. V usage is TRBV7-9 and J usage is TRBJ2-1; D call uncertain. The CDR3 is 13 amino acids. Germline V gene lookup returns CDR1 SEHNR and CDR2 FQNEAQ (reference sequence). Trimming left V 7 bases short and J 4 bases short, with 11 bases between. DNA for the CDR3: TGTGCCAGCACGGACCTGGGGTACAATGAGCAGTTCTTC. Its protein product is CASTDLGYNEQFF.

This clonotype was recorded at least ten times. J is TRBJ1-4 and V is TRBV20-1; D call uncertain. V was cut by 7 bases and J by 0 bases, with 9 bases left in between. The CDR3 length is 13 residues. Germline CDR1 and CDR2: DFQATT and SNEGSKA (reference sequence). Here the CDR3 DNA reads TGCAGTGGGGGAGACGCAACTAATGAAAAACTGTTTTTT. Translated, it gives CSGGDATNEKLFF.

The J gene is TRBJ2-5, the V gene TRBV30, with D perhaps TRBD1 (6 bases). The CDR3 sequence is 11 residues long. Germline lookup yields CDR1 GTSNPN and CDR2 SVGIG (reference sequence). The germline V and J ends were trimmed by 3 bases and 5 bases, with 7 bases remaining between them. Written as DNA, the CDR3 is TGTGCCTGGAGCCAGGGGGAGACCCAGTACTTC. Translating it yields CAWSQGETQYF.